Presented here are 2 T cell receptor beta chains from one specimen sequenced in a study of human T cells and chemical hapten exposure. This sample's time point: patch test 2, 6 weeks after DPC sensitization. Treatment meaning: therapeutic diphenylcyclopropenone sensitization with weekly scalp DPC. Via MiXCR, TCRdb re-called the RACE reads, giving one row per CDR3 protein. The sample includes tens of thousands of distinct CDR3 sequences, approximately 10% seen only once; the top ten take 2.5%. The specimen was whole blood, collected in connection with sensitization to the hapten diphenylcyclopropenone (DPC). The receptors come from a woman under 40 with alopecia areata. Some clones in this sample may be carry-over from other donors' samples.

This chain connects TRBV20-1 to TRBJ2-1; 7 bases are shared with TRBD2. The CDR3 is 14 residues long. V shed 6 bases and J 0 bases; nucleotides not matched to a gene: 5. Germline lookup yields CDR1 DFQATT and CDR2 SNEGSKA (reference sequence). The CDR3 loop reads CSASRTSSYNEQFF. CDR3 bases: TGCAGTGCCTCAAGGACTAGCTCCTACAATGAGCAGTTCTTC.

This clonotype was counted at least ten times. The rearrangement links TRBV7-2 to TRBJ2-3; D gene unclear. Germline-derived CDR1 and CDR2 are SGHTA and FQGNSA. Trimming pared 5 bases from V and 2 bases from J, leaving 5 bases between. The CDR3 spans 12 residues. The CDR3: CASSLYTDTQYF. The CDR3 DNA is TGTGCCAGCAGCCTTTACACAGATACGCAGTATTTT.